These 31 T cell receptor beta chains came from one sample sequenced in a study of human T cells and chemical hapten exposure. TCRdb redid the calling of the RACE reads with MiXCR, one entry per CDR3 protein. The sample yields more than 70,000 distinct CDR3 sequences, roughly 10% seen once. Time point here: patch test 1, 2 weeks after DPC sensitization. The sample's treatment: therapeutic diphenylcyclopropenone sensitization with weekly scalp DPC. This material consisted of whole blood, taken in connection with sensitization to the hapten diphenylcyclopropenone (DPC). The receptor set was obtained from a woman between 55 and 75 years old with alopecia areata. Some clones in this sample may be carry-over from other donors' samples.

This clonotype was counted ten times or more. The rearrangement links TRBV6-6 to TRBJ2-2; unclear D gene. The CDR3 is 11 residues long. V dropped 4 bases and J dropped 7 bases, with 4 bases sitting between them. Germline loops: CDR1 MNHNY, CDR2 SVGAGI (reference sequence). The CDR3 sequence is CASSFGGELFF. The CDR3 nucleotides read TGTGCCAGCAGTTTTGGCGGGGAGCTGTTTTTT.

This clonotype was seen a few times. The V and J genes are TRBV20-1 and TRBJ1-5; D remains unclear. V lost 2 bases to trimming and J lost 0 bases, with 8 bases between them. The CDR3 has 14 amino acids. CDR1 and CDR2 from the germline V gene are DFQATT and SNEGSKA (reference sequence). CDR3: CSARTDYSNQPQHF. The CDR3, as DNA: TGCAGTGCTAGAACAGACTATAGCAATCAGCCCCAGCATTTT.

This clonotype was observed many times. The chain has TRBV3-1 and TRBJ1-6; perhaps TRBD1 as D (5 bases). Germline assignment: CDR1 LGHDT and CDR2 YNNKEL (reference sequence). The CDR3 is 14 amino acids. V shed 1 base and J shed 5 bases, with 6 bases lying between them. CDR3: CASSQARDNSPLHF. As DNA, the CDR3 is TGTGCCAGCAGCCAAGCCAGGGATAATTCACCCCTCCACTTT.

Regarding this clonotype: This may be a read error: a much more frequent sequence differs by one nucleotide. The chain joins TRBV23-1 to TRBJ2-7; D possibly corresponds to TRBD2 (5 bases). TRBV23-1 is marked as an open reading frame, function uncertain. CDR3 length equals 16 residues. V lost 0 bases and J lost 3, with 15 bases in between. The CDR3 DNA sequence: TGCGCCAGCAGTCAATCGATGAGGGTTTTGGTCTACGAGCAGTACTTC. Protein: CASSQSMRVLVYEQYF.

The CDR3: CASSPGTETYEQYF. CDR3 DNA sequence: TGTGCCAGCTCACCAGGGACAGAGACCTACGAGCAGTACTTC. The rearrangement joins TRBV18 to TRBJ2-7, with 7 bases identical to TRBD1. The CDR3 is 14 amino acids. Germline V CDR1 and CDR2: KGHSH, LQKENI. V dropped 2 bases and J dropped 2; count of bases not matched to a gene: 3.

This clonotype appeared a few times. CDR3 region: CASSLRGVGDTQYF. DNA of the CDR3: TGTGCCAGCAGCTTGAGAGGGGTGGGAGATACGCAGTATTTT. The chain carries TRBV7-6 and TRBJ2-3; D assignment may be TRBD1 or TRBD2 (5 bases each). Per germline, CDR1 SGHVS and CDR2 FNYEAQ. Deletions cut 3 bases from V and 5 bases from J, with 12 bases between. This CDR3 comprises 14 residues.

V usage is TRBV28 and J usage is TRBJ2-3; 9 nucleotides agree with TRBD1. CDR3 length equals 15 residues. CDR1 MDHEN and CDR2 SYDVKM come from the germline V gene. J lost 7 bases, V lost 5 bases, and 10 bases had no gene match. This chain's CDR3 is CASSTSGTGSNTQYF. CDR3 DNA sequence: TGTGCCAGCAGTACCTCCGGGACAGGGTCGAATACGCAGTATTTT.

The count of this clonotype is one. CDR3 loop: CASRGTWGTGELFF. In DNA, the CDR3 is TGTGCCAGCAGGGGGACGTGGGGCACCGGGGAGCTGTTTTTT. The V and J genes are TRBV2 and TRBJ2-2, with D perhaps assigned TRBD1 or TRBD2 (5 bases each). Trimming removed 6 bases at V and 4 bases at J, with 12 bases between. Per the germline V gene, CDR1 is SNHLY and CDR2 is FYNNEI. The CDR3 totals 14 residues. Variable domain in full (rest from reference TRBV2 and TRBJ2-2): EPEVTQTPSHQVTQMGQEVILRCVPISNHLYFYWYRQILGQKVEFLVSFYNNEISEKSEIFDDQFSVERPDGSNFTLKIRSTKLEDSAMYFCASRGTWGTGELFFGEGSRLTVL.

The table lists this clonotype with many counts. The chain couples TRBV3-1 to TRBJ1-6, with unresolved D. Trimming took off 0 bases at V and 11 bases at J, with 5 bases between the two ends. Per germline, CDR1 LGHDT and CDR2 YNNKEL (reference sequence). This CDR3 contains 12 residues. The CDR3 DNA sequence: TGTGCCAGCAGCCAAGAGCTTACACCCCTCCACTTT. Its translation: CASSQELTPLHF.

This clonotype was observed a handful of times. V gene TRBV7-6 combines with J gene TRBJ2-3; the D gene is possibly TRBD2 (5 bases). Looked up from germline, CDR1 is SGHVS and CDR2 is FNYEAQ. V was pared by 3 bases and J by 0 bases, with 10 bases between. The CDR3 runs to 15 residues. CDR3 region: CASSFSGISTDTQYF. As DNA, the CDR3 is TGTGCCAGCAGCTTTTCGGGGATTAGCACAGATACGCAGTATTTT. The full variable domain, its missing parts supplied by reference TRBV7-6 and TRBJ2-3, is GAGVSQSPRYKVTKRGQDVALRCDPISGHVSLYWYRQALGQGPEFLTYFNYEAQQDKSGLPNDRFSAERPEGSISTLTIQRTEQRDSAMYRCASSFSGISTDTQYFGPGTRLTVL.

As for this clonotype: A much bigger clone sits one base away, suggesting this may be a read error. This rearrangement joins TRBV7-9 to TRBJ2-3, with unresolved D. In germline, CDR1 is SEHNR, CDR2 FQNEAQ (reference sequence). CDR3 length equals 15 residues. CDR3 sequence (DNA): TGTGCCAGCAGCTTAGACCTCAGTAGCACAGATACGCAGTGTTTT. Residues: CASSLDLSSTDTQCF.

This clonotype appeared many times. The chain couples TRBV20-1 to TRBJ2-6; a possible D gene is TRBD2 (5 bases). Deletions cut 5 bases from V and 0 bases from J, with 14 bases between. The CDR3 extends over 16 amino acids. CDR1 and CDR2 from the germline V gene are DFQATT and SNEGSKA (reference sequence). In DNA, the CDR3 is TGCAGTGCTCTGGAAGCGGCGCGCTCTGGGGCCAACGTCCTGACTTTC. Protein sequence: CSALEAARSGANVLTF.

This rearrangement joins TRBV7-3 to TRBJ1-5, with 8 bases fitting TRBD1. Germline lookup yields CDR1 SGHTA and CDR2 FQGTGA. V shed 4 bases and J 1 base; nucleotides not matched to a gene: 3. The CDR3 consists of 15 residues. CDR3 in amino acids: CASSWTGNSNQPQHF. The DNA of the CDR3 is TGTGCCAGCAGCTGGACAGGGAACAGCAATCAGCCCCAGCATTTT.

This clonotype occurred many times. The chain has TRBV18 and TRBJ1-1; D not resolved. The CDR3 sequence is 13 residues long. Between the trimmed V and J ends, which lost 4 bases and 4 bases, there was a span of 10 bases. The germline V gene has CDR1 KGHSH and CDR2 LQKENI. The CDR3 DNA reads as TGTGCCAGCTCACAGGGTCGGGGCACTGAAGCTTTCTTT. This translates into CASSQGRGTEAFF.

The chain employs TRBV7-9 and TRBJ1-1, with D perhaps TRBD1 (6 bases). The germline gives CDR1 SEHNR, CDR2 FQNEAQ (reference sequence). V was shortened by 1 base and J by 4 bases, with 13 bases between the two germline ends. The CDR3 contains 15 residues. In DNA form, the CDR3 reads TGTGCCAGCAGCTTAGGCAGGGGCCTTTTCACTGAAGCTTTCTTT. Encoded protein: CASSLGRGLFTEAFF. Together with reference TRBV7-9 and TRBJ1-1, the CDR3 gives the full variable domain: DTGVSQNPRHKITKRGQNVTFRCDPISEHNRLYWYRQTLGQGPEFLTYFQNEAQLEKSRLLSDRFSAERPKGSFSTLEIQRTEQGDSAMYLCASSLGRGLFTEAFFGQGTRLTVV.

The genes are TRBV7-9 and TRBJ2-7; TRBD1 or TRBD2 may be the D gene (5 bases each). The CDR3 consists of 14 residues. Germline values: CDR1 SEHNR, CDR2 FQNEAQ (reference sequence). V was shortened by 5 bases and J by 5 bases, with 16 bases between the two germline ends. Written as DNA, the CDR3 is TGTGCCAGCAGCCTACCCGGGACGGTTGACGAGCAGTACTTC. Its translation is CASSLPGTVDEQYF. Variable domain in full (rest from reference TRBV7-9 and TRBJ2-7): DTGVSQNPRHKITKRGQNVTFRCDPISEHNRLYWYRQTLGQGPEFLTYFQNEAQLEKSRLLSDRFSAERPKGSFSTLEIQRTEQGDSAMYLCASSLPGTVDEQYFGPGTRLTVT.

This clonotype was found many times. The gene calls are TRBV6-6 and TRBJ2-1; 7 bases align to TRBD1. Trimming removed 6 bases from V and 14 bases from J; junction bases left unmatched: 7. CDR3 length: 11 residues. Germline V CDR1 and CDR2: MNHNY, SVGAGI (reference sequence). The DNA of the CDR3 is TGTGCCAGCAGACTAGGGACAGAGGAGTTCTTC. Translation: CASRLGTEEFF.

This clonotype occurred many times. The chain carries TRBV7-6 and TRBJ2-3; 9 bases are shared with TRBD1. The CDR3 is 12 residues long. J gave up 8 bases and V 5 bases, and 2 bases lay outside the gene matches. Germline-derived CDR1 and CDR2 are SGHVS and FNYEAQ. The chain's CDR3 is CASSLDRGTQYF. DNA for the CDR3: TGTGCCAGCAGCCTGGACAGGGGTACGCAGTATTTT.

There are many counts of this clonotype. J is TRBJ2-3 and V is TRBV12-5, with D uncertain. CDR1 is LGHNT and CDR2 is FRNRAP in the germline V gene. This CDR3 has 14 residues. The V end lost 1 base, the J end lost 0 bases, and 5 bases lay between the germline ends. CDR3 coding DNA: TGTGCTAGTGGTTTGGGGTACAGCACAGATACGCAGTATTTT. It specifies CASGLGYSTDTQYF.

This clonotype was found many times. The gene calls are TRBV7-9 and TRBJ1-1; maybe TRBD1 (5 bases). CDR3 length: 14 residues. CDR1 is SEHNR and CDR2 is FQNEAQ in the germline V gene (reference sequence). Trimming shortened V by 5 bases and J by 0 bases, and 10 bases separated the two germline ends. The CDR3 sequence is CASSRQNLNTEAFF. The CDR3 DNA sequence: TGTGCCAGCAGCCGACAGAACTTGAACACTGAAGCTTTCTTT. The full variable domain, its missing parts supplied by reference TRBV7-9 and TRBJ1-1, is DTGVSQNPRHKITKRGQNVTFRCDPISEHNRLYWYRQTLGQGPEFLTYFQNEAQLEKSRLLSDRFSAERPKGSFSTLEIQRTEQGDSAMYLCASSRQNLNTEAFFGQGTRLTVV.

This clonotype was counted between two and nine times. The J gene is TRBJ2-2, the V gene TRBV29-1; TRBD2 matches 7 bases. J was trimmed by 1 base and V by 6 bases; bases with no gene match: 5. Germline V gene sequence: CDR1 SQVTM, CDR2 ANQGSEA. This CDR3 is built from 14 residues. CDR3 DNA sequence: TGCAGCGTCTATGGGGGGGTGAACACCGGGGAGCTGTTTTTT. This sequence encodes CSVYGGVNTGELFF.

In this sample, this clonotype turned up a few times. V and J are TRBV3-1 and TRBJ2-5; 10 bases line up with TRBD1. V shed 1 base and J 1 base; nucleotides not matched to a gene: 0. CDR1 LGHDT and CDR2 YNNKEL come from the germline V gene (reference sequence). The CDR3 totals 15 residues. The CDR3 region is CASSQGDRGQETQYF. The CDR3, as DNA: TGTGCCAGCAGCCAAGGGGACAGGGGCCAAGAGACCCAGTACTTC.

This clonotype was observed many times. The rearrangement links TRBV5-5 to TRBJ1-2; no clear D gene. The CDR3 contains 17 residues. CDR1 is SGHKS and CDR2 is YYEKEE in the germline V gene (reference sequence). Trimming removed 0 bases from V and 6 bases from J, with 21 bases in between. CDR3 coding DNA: TGTGCCAGCAGCTTGGTCGATAGTCAGGCTGCCTGGAATGGCTACACCTTC. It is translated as CASSLVDSQAAWNGYTF.

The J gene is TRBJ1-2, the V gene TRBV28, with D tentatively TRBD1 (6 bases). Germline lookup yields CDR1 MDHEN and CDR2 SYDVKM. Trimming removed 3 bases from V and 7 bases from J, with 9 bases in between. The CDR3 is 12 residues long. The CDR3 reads CASSFDRRGYTF. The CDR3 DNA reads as TGTGCCAGCAGTTTCGACAGGCGTGGCTACACCTTC.

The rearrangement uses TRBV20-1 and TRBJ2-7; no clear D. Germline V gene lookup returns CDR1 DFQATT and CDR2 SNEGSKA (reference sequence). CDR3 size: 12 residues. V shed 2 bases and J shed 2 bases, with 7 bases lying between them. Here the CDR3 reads CSARQDPYEQYF. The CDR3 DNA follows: TGCAGTGCTAGACAGGACCCCTACGAGCAGTACTTC.

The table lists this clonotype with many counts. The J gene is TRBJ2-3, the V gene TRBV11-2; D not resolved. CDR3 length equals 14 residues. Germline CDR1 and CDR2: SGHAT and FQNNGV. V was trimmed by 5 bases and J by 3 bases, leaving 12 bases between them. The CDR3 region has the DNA TGTGCCAGCAGCCCGCGGACCGCAACAGATACGCAGTATTTT. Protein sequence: CASSPRTATDTQYF.

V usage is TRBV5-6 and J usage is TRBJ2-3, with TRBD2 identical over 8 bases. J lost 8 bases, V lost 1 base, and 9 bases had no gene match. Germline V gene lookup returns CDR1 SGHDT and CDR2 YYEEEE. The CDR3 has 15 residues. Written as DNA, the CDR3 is TGTGCCAGCAGCTTGCTTCCAGCGGGGGCCAGTACGCAGTATTTT. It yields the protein CASSLLPAGASTQYF.

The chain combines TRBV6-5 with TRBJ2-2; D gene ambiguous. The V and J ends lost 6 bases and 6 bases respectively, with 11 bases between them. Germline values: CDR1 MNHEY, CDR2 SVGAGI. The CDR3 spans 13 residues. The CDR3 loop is CASSLTVAGELFF. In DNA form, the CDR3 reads TGTGCCAGCAGCCTAACAGTCGCCGGGGAGCTGTTTTTT.

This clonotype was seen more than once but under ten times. The CDR3 DNA sequence: TGTGCCATCAGTGAGTACGGGGCGGCTAATGAAAAACTGTTTTTT. It is translated as CAISEYGAANEKLFF. The chain employs TRBV10-3 and TRBJ1-4; TRBD1 is a possible D gene (5 bases). Germline assignment: CDR1 ENHRY and CDR2 SYGVKD. This CDR3 contains 15 residues. V was pared by 1 base and J by 3 bases, with 9 bases between.

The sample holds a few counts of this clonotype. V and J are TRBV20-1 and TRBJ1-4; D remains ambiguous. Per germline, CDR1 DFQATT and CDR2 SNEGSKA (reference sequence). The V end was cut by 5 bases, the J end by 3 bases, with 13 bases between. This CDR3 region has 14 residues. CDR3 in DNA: TGCAGTGCTCGTCGGGTTGCGGCTAATGAAAAACTGTTTTTT. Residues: CSARRVAANEKLFF.

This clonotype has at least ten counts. The CDR3 reads CSPLRDGNTEAFF. For the CDR3, the DNA is TGCAGTCCCCTACGGGACGGGAACACTGAAGCTTTCTTT. V usage is TRBV20-1 and J usage is TRBJ1-1, with TRBD1 as a possible D gene (5 bases). The germline CDR1 and CDR2 sequences are DFQATT and SNEGSKA (reference sequence). The CDR3 spans 13 residues. V was trimmed by 8 bases and J by 1 base, leaving 14 bases between them.